This entry lists 7 T cell receptor beta chains sequenced from one sample in a study of identical twins. One entry per CDR3 protein, called by TCRdb with MiXCR from the 5' RACE reads. The sample includes 250,000 or so distinct CDR3 sequences, over 9.5% of them seen just once. These data are also associated with another study on yellow fever vaccine responses in identical twins.

The sample was memory (CD45RO+) T cells sorted from blood. These receptor sequences come from a woman younger than 30 in good health.

The chain employs TRBV12-3 or TRBV12-4 and TRBJ1-2; 8 positions agree with TRBD1. CDR3 size: 14 residues. Germline trimming cut 6 bases from V and 3 bases from J; bases unmatched to any gene: 6. The CDR3 DNA sequence: TGTGCCAGCAGCACGGACAGGGTAGACTATGGCTACACCTTC. Its protein product is CASSTDRVDYGYTF.

V and J are TRBV5-1 and TRBJ2-7; 7 nucleotides agree with TRBD1. The CDR3 is 15 amino acids. The V gene end was trimmed by 3 bases and the J gene end by 5 bases; junction bases not matched to a gene: 11. Germline CDR1 reads SGHRS; CDR2 reads YFSETQ. CDR3 bases: TGCGCCAGCAGCTCCCGGGCCTCAGGGGGAAACGAGCAGTACTTC. It is translated as CASSSRASGGNEQYF.

The rearrangement links TRBV5-1 to TRBJ1-6; 8 bases fit TRBD1. Germline lookup yields CDR1 SGHRS and CDR2 YFSETQ. The J segment lost 6 bases and the V segment lost 2 bases, leaving 10 bases of the junction unmatched. This CDR3 is 17 amino acids long. The CDR3 region has the DNA TGCGCCAGCAGCTTAACCCCTCGACAGGGGTCTAATTCACCCCTCCACTTT. Protein: CASSLTPRQGSNSPLHF.

The chain links TRBV7-2 to TRBJ2-3; 10 positions match TRBD2. The CDR3 sequence is 17 residues long. CDR1 is SGHTA and CDR2 is FQGNSA in the germline V gene. The V segment lost 7 bases and the J segment 1 base; nucleotides outside the gene matches: 11. The CDR3 spells CASKAFLAGVGTDTQYF. The CDR3 DNA reads TGTGCCAGCAAGGCGTTTCTAGCGGGAGTCGGCACAGATACGCAGTATTTT.

This clonotype was observed a handful of times. The chain joins TRBV20-1 to TRBJ1-1; a possible D gene is TRBD1 (5 bases). Germline V CDR1 and CDR2: DFQATT, SNEGSKA (reference sequence). The CDR3 covers 14 residues. Trimming cost V 2 bases and J 1 base, with 11 bases left between them. The CDR3 reads CSARRGGGNTEAFF. The CDR3 nucleotides read TGCAGTGCTAGACGTGGCGGGGGGAACACTGAAGCTTTCTTT.

This clonotype came up many times. This chain links TRBV12-3 or TRBV12-4 with TRBJ1-2; 7 bases are shared with TRBD1. The CDR3 is made up of 14 amino acids. V dropped 6 bases and J dropped 6; count of bases not matched to a gene: 10. The CDR3 region is CASSPDRSVDGYTF. CDR3 DNA: TGTGCCAGCAGCCCGGACAGGAGCGTGGATGGCTACACCTTC.

Many counts were recorded for this clonotype. The J gene is TRBJ2-3, the V gene TRBV28, with 8 bases fitting TRBD2. The CDR3 is 15 residues long. J was trimmed by 4 bases and V by 8 bases; bases with no gene match: 11. Per the germline V gene, CDR1 is MDHEN and CDR2 is SYDVKM. CDR3 sequence reads: CASRILAGGPDTQYF. In DNA, the CDR3 is TGTGCCAGCCGTATCCTAGCGGGCGGACCAGATACGCAGTATTTT.